Listed below are T cell receptor beta chains from one sample, sequenced in a study of blood T cells in healthy people across ages. TCRdb re-called the 5' RACE reads through MiXCR, storing one row per CDR3 protein. Of over 600,000 distinct CDR3 sequences listed, 35% to 50% were seen once; the top ten hold about a sixth. The sequenced material came from blood. These receptors were collected from a man older than 75 in good health. Both conserved end residues are part of each CDR3. D genes are given only for firm matches. Not all rows give a size; the values are once, few, many and, for expanded clones, a class.

d_call: TRBD1; v_call: TRBV9; j_call: TRBJ2-5; clone_size: .; cdr3_nt: TGTGCCAGCAACGTAGCTACGATTCCGAGGACAGGGTCCTATGTGTCGGAGACCCAGTACTTC; cdr3_aa: CASNVATIPRTGSYVSETQYF
d_call: .; v_call: TRBV28; j_call: TRBJ2-3; clone_size: .; cdr3_nt: TGTGCCAGCAGTGACAGAACCAGCACAGATACGCAGTATTTT; cdr3_aa: CASSDRTSTDTQYF
d_call: .; v_call: TRBV10-3; j_call: TRBJ2-7; clone_size: few; cdr3_nt: TGTGCCATCAGTGGGGCGGGACGGGACTACGAGCAGTACTTC; cdr3_aa: CAISGAGRDYEQYF
d_call: .; v_call: TRBV2; j_call: TRBJ2-1; clone_size: few; cdr3_nt: TGTGCCAGCAGTGAAATCCCGAGAGGTGAGCAGTTCTTC; cdr3_aa: CASSEIPRGEQFF
d_call: .; v_call: TRBV29-1; j_call: TRBJ2-3; clone_size: few; cdr3_nt: TGCAGCGTTGAAGCAACCACAGATACGCAGTATTTT; cdr3_aa: CSVEATTDTQYF
d_call: .; v_call: TRBV10-3; j_call: TRBJ2-7; clone_size: many; cdr3_nt: TGTGCCATCAGTGAGGCGAAGGTCCGGGACTACGAGCAGTACTTC; cdr3_aa: CAISEAKVRDYEQYF
d_call: TRBD1; v_call: TRBV4-2; j_call: TRBJ1-2; clone_size: once; cdr3_nt: TGTGCCAGCAGCCAATCGGGACAGGGCGGGGGCTACACCTTC; cdr3_aa: CASSQSGQGGGYTF
d_call: .; v_call: TRBV3-1; j_call: TRBJ1-2; clone_size: .; cdr3_nt: TGTGCCAGCAGCCAAGACGGTTTGAGGGGCTACACCTTC; cdr3_aa: CASSQDGLRGYTF
d_call: TRBD2; v_call: TRBV5-1; j_call: TRBJ2-3; clone_size: .; cdr3_nt: TGTGCCAGCAGCTTGGGCGGGAGGCGGGATACGCAGTATTTT; cdr3_aa: CASSLGGRRDTQYF
d_call: .; v_call: TRBV19; j_call: TRBJ2-1; clone_size: .; cdr3_nt: TGTGCCAGTAGTATCCCGGGACCGATCCGCAATGAGCAGTTCTTC; cdr3_aa: CASSIPGPIRNEQFF
d_call: .; v_call: TRBV6-1; j_call: TRBJ2-3; clone_size: once; cdr3_nt: TGTGCCAGCAGTATGGACCCCACAGATACGCAGTATTTT; cdr3_aa: CASSMDPTDTQYF
d_call: .; v_call: TRBV6-5; j_call: TRBJ2-4; clone_size: .; cdr3_nt: TGTGCCAGCAGTTACTCCAGGGCAGGGGCCAAAAACATTCAGTACTTC; cdr3_aa: CASSYSRAGAKNIQYF
d_call: TRBD1; v_call: TRBV4-3; j_call: TRBJ2-2; clone_size: few; cdr3_nt: TGCGCCAGCAGCCATGCAGGGGGCCCCGGGGAGCTGTTTTTT; cdr3_aa: CASSHAGGPGELFF
d_call: .; v_call: TRBV2; j_call: TRBJ2-3; clone_size: .; cdr3_nt: TGTGCCAGCAGTACCTGGGTTACTAGTAGCACAGATACGCAGTATTTT; cdr3_aa: CASSTWVTSSTDTQYF
d_call: .; v_call: TRBV18; j_call: TRBJ2-1; clone_size: .; cdr3_nt: TGTGCCAGCTCCCCTGACTCTACTGAGCAGTTCTTC; cdr3_aa: CASSPDSTEQFF
d_call: .; v_call: TRBV4-3; j_call: TRBJ2-7; clone_size: .; cdr3_nt: TGCGCCAGCAGCCAAGCAACAGGGAGCTACGAGCAGTACTTC; cdr3_aa: CASSQATGSYEQYF
d_call: .; v_call: TRBV9; j_call: TRBJ2-1; clone_size: .; cdr3_nt: TGTGCCAGCAGCCCGCGGGTACAGAATGAGCAGTTCTTC; cdr3_aa: CASSPRVQNEQFF
d_call: .; v_call: TRBV7-2; j_call: TRBJ2-1; clone_size: .; cdr3_nt: TGTGCCAGCAGCTTAGCCGGAGGACAGCCTAATGAGCAGTTCTTC; cdr3_aa: CASSLAGGQPNEQFF
d_call: TRBD1; v_call: TRBV24-1; j_call: TRBJ2-6; clone_size: .; cdr3_nt: TGTGCCACCAGTGATTCTAACAGGGGATCTGGGGCCAACGTCCTGACTTTC; cdr3_aa: CATSDSNRGSGANVLTF
d_call: TRBD2; v_call: TRBV24-1; j_call: TRBJ2-3; clone_size: many; cdr3_nt: TGTGCCACCAGTGATTTACAGACCGGGCTAGCGGGAGACACAGATACGCAGTATTTT; cdr3_aa: CATSDLQTGLAGDTDTQYF
d_call: .; v_call: TRBV6-1; j_call: TRBJ2-3; clone_size: once; cdr3_nt: TGTGCCAGCAGTGAAGGGTCGGGTCGTTACACAGATACGCAGTATTTT; cdr3_aa: CASSEGSGRYTDTQYF
d_call: TRBD1; v_call: TRBV9; j_call: TRBJ2-2; clone_size: .; cdr3_nt: TGTGCCAGCAGCGGCCGGGACAGGGGGCAGGCCACCGGGGAGCTGTTTTTT; cdr3_aa: CASSGRDRGQATGELFF
d_call: TRBD1; v_call: TRBV11-2; j_call: TRBJ2-1; clone_size: .; cdr3_nt: TGTGCCAGCAGCACCGGGACAGGGGCGGCTGAGCAGTTCTTC; cdr3_aa: CASSTGTGAAEQFF
d_call: TRBD2; v_call: TRBV7-9; j_call: TRBJ2-7; clone_size: .; cdr3_nt: TGTGCCAGCAGACCCCGCGGGACTAGTTCCTACGAGCAGTACTTC; cdr3_aa: CASRPRGTSSYEQYF
d_call: TRBD1; v_call: TRBV28; j_call: TRBJ2-7; clone_size: .; cdr3_nt: TGTGCCAGCAGTCCCGCAGGGGGACACGAGCAGTACTTC; cdr3_aa: CASSPAGGHEQYF
d_call: .; v_call: TRBV5-1; j_call: TRBJ2-3; clone_size: once; cdr3_nt: TGCGCCAGCAGTAATACTCGGGACTCCCTGGATACGCAGTATTTT; cdr3_aa: CASSNTRDSLDTQYF
d_call: TRBD1; v_call: TRBV5-1; j_call: TRBJ1-2; clone_size: .; cdr3_nt: TGCGCCAGCAGCTTGGATGGGACAGGGGGCAACTATGGCTACACCTTC; cdr3_aa: CASSLDGTGGNYGYTF
d_call: .; v_call: TRBV5-6; j_call: TRBJ2-7; clone_size: few; cdr3_nt: TGTGCCAGCAGCTCGGGGTTACACCTACGCCTCTCCTACGAGCAGTACTTC; cdr3_aa: CASSSGLHLRLSYEQYF
d_call: .; v_call: TRBV5-1; j_call: TRBJ2-2; clone_size: .; cdr3_nt: TGCGCCAGCAGCGAAGGGACGACCGGGGAGCTGTTTTTT; cdr3_aa: CASSEGTTGELFF
d_call: .; v_call: TRBV20-1; j_call: TRBJ2-7; clone_size: .; cdr3_nt: TGCAGTGCTAGTGGGACTCCTTACGAGCAGTACTTC; cdr3_aa: CSASGTPYEQYF
d_call: .; v_call: TRBV29-1; j_call: TRBJ2-7; clone_size: .; cdr3_nt: TGCAGCGTTACGGGGGACGAGCAGTACTTC; cdr3_aa: CSVTGDEQYF
d_call: .; v_call: TRBV24-1; j_call: TRBJ2-5; clone_size: .; cdr3_nt: TGTGCCACCGGGAGTTCAGGGGAACCAGAGACCCAGTACTTC; cdr3_aa: CATGSSGEPETQYF
d_call: TRBD2; v_call: TRBV10-3; j_call: TRBJ2-3; clone_size: .; cdr3_nt: TGTGCCATCAGTGTGGTCAGCGGGAGTAGCACAGATACGCAGTATTTT; cdr3_aa: CAISVVSGSSTDTQYF
d_call: .; v_call: TRBV25-1; j_call: TRBJ1-4; clone_size: .; cdr3_nt: TGTGCCAGCACCCGAGGGGGGGTCGAAAAACTGTTTTTT; cdr3_aa: CASTRGGVEKLFF
d_call: TRBD2; v_call: TRBV20-1; j_call: TRBJ2-3; clone_size: many; cdr3_nt: TGCAGTGCTAGAGATGCGGGAGTGAGCACAGATACGCAGTATTTT; cdr3_aa: CSARDAGVSTDTQYF
d_call: TRBD1; v_call: TRBV5-1; j_call: TRBJ2-7; clone_size: many; cdr3_nt: TGCGCCAGCAGCGTGAACAGGGGTCACGAGCAGTACTTC; cdr3_aa: CASSVNRGHEQYF
d_call: .; v_call: TRBV28; j_call: TRBJ2-7; clone_size: .; cdr3_nt: TGTGCCAGCAAAAGCGGGACAGCTTCAGTCAAGCAGTACTTC; cdr3_aa: CASKSGTASVKQYF
d_call: .; v_call: TRBV24-1; j_call: TRBJ2-7; clone_size: few; cdr3_nt: TGTGCCACCAGTGCCCCAGGGACTGTCAGCACCTACGAGCAGTACTTC; cdr3_aa: CATSAPGTVSTYEQYF
d_call: .; v_call: TRBV28; j_call: TRBJ2-5; clone_size: .; cdr3_nt: TGTGCCAGCAGGAGCGTACAGGAAGAGACCCAGTACTTC; cdr3_aa: CASRSVQEETQYF
d_call: .; v_call: TRBV3-1; j_call: TRBJ2-7; clone_size: few; cdr3_nt: TGTGCCAGCAGCCAAGAGGGGGCACTTACCTACGAGCAGTACTTC; cdr3_aa: CASSQEGALTYEQYF
d_call: TRBD1; v_call: TRBV5-1; j_call: TRBJ2-2; clone_size: once; cdr3_nt: TGCGCCAGCAGCTTTTGGACAGGGGCCACCGGGGAGCTGTTTTTT; cdr3_aa: CASSFWTGATGELFF
d_call: .; v_call: TRBV7-9; j_call: TRBJ1-6; clone_size: .; cdr3_nt: TGTGCCAGCAGCTTAAAGGGAGTTAATTCACCCCTCCACTTT; cdr3_aa: CASSLKGVNSPLHF
d_call: TRBD2; v_call: TRBV11-2; j_call: TRBJ2-7; clone_size: .; cdr3_nt: TGTGCCAGCAGCTTAGGACTAGCGGAAATCTACGAGCAGTACTTC; cdr3_aa: CASSLGLAEIYEQYF
d_call: TRBD2; v_call: TRBV10-3; j_call: TRBJ2-3; clone_size: .; cdr3_nt: TGTGCCATCAGCGGACTAGCGGGGGAGTCCACAGATACGCAGTATTTT; cdr3_aa: CAISGLAGESTDTQYF
d_call: TRBD1; v_call: TRBV5-1; j_call: TRBJ2-3; clone_size: .; cdr3_nt: TGTGCCAGCAGCTTCGGACAGGTCACAGATACGCAGTATTTT; cdr3_aa: CASSFGQVTDTQYF
d_call: TRBD2; v_call: TRBV28; j_call: TRBJ2-1; clone_size: .; cdr3_nt: TGTGCCAGCAGCCGGGATGGGGGGGTACGGTTAATCGATGAGCAGTTCTTC; cdr3_aa: CASSRDGGVRLIDEQFF
d_call: TRBD1; v_call: TRBV27; j_call: TRBJ1-2; clone_size: .; cdr3_nt: TGTGCCAGCGGGGACAGGCCCCCCAACTATGGCTACACCTTC; cdr3_aa: CASGDRPPNYGYTF
d_call: .; v_call: TRBV2; j_call: TRBJ2-1; clone_size: few; cdr3_nt: TGTGCCAGCAAACTGGGACCAGATTCCAATGAGCAGTTCTTC; cdr3_aa: CASKLGPDSNEQFF
d_call: TRBD1; v_call: TRBV7-2; j_call: TRBJ2-7; clone_size: few; cdr3_nt: TGTGCCAGCAGCCGAACGGGGGGACAGGGGTGGTACGAGCAGTACTTC; cdr3_aa: CASSRTGGQGWYEQYF
d_call: .; v_call: TRBV7-2; j_call: TRBJ2-1; clone_size: .; cdr3_nt: TGTGCCAGCAGCTCCCCAGGGGTAGGAAATGAGCAGTTCTTC; cdr3_aa: CASSSPGVGNEQFF
d_call: TRBD2; v_call: TRBV12-3/TRBV12-4; j_call: TRBJ2-5; clone_size: few; cdr3_nt: TGTGCCAGCAGTTTCTTAGCGGGAGGGCCGGTCGAGACCCAGTACTTC; cdr3_aa: CASSFLAGGPVETQYF